The 28 T cell receptor beta chains below were found in one sample sequenced in a study of liver allograft versus peripheral blood T cells. Study as a whole: Recipients' peripheral blood T cell receptor repertoires were compared with those in transplanted livers.

MiXCR was run by TCRdb on the reads, yielding one entry per CDR3 protein. The table lists about 6,000 distinct CDR3 sequences, 16% of them singletons, with almost 50% in the top ten. These receptors were taken from a human patient who had a liver transplant. The graft donor may account for some of the T cells.

This chain connects TRBV3-1 to TRBJ2-1; perhaps D is TRBD1 or TRBD2 (6 bases each). The CDR3 length is 17 residues. Trimming shortened V by 0 bases and J by 4 bases, and 16 bases separated the two germline ends. Germline V gives CDR1 LGHDT, CDR2 YNNKEL (reference sequence). The CDR3 nucleotides are TGTGCCAGCAGCCAAGATGGGGGGCGGCAACCATACAATGAGCAGTTCTTC. Its translation: CASSQDGGRQPYNEQFF.

This clonotype was seen ten or more times. The chain has TRBV6-1 and TRBJ1-2; 11 nucleotides line up with TRBD1. The ends lost 8 bases at V and 10 bases at J; junction bases unmatched: 3. Per the germline V gene, CDR1 is MNHNS and CDR2 is SASEGT. This CDR3 comprises 11 residues. CDR3 DNA sequence: TGTGCCAGCTTGGACAGGGGGCTCTACACCTTC. It translates to CASLDRGLYTF.

Comments on this clonotype: A single base separates this from a much larger clone, so it may be a read error. The genes are TRBV9 and TRBJ1-1; D is possibly TRBD1 (5 bases). The CDR3 sequence is 16 residues long. V lost 4 bases, J lost 5 bases, and 21 bases lay in between. The germline gives CDR1 SGDLS, CDR2 YYNGEE. The CDR3 region has the DNA TGTGCCAGCAGCATATCGGGGGGGATGGTAGCAACTGAAGCTTTCTTT. Its translation: CASSISGGMVATEAFF.

The chain links TRBV6-5 to TRBJ2-5; possible D gene TRBD1, 5 bases. The CDR3 length is 14 residues. From germline, CDR1 is MNHEY and CDR2 SVGAGI. V was shortened by 8 bases and J by 5 bases, with 18 bases between the two germline ends. The DNA of the CDR3 is TGTGCCAGCCGCCCAAGGGGCTTTGGTGAGACCCAGTACTTC. Translated: CASRPRGFGETQYF.

A few counts support this clonotype. V and J are TRBV9 and TRBJ1-1; possible D gene TRBD1, 5 bases. Germline V gene sequence: CDR1 SGDLS, CDR2 YYNGEE. V was cut by 3 bases and J by 6 bases, with 9 bases left in between. The length of the CDR3 is 12 residues. CDR3 bases: TGTGCCAGCAGCGCCCAGGGTGCTGAAGCTTTCTTT. It encodes CASSAQGAEAFF.

The chain links TRBV30 to TRBJ1-4; D is perhaps TRBD1 (6 bases). The CDR3 extends over 15 amino acids. The germline V gene has CDR1 GTSNPN and CDR2 SVGIG (reference sequence). The V and J ends lost 4 bases and 3 bases respectively, with 15 bases between them. The CDR3 sequence is CAWNNPGHPNEKLFF. DNA for the CDR3: TGTGCCTGGAACAATCCGGGACATCCTAATGAAAAACTGTTTTTT.

This clonotype was observed at least ten times. V and J are TRBV9 and TRBJ2-2; unclear D gene. The CDR3 has 16 residues. Deletions cut 0 bases from V and 1 base from J, with 10 bases between. Germline V CDR1 and CDR2: SGDLS, YYNGEE. This CDR3 reads CASSVDRSENTGELFF. CDR3 sequence (DNA): TGTGCCAGCAGCGTAGATCGATCTGAGAACACCGGGGAGCTGTTTTTT.

Judged by abundance, this clonotype is medium-sized (0.01 to 0.1%). This chain joins TRBV19 and TRBJ2-1; 7 nucleotides line up with TRBD2. CDR3 length: 14 amino acids. V shed 3 bases and J 2 bases; nucleotides not matched to a gene: 1. The germline V gene encodes CDR1 LNHDA and CDR2 SQIVND (reference sequence). CDR3: CASSIAGAYNEQFF. DNA for the CDR3: TGTGCCAGTAGTATTGCGGGGGCCTACAATGAGCAGTTCTTC.

This sequence joins TRBV19 and TRBJ2-7, with 8 bases matching TRBD2. The J segment lost 0 bases and the V segment lost 7 bases, leaving 5 bases of the junction unmatched. Germline CDR1 reads LNHDA; CDR2 reads SQIVND (reference sequence). The CDR3 totals 14 residues. The chain's CDR3 is CASNPSGSSYEQYF. DNA for the CDR3: TGTGCCAGTAATCCGAGCGGGAGCTCCTACGAGCAGTACTTC.

This clonotype turned up a few times. The V gene is TRBV6-6, the J gene TRBJ1-1; 9 bases match TRBD1. This CDR3 has 13 amino acids. V was clipped by 10 bases and J by 4 bases; unmatched bases: 7. Per the germline V gene, CDR1 is MNHNY and CDR2 is SVGAGI (reference sequence). The CDR3 region is CATRTGETTEAFF. The CDR3 coding sequence is TGTGCCACTCGGACAGGGGAGACCACTGAAGCTTTCTTT.

There are many counts of this clonotype. V is TRBV13 and J is TRBJ2-7; TRBD2 is a possible D gene (5 bases). The V and J ends lost 4 bases and 7 bases respectively, with 17 bases between them. CDR3 length equals 14 residues. Germline loops: CDR1 PRHDT, CDR2 FYEKMQ (reference sequence). In nucleotides, the CDR3 is TGTGCCAGCAGCTACGGAGGTCCCCCTGGGGAGCAGTACTTC. Translating gives CASSYGGPPGEQYF.

The chain couples TRBV6-5 to TRBJ1-2, with 8 bases fitting TRBD1. This CDR3 is built from 14 residues. Germline-derived CDR1 and CDR2 are MNHEY and SVGAGI. V lost 2 bases to trimming and J lost 5 bases; unmatched junction nucleotides: 4. CDR3 loop: CASSYAGGGYGYTF. CDR3 in DNA: TGTGCCAGCAGTTACGCAGGGGGCGGTTATGGCTACACCTTC.

This clonotype counts as medium-sized. V is TRBV28 and J is TRBJ2-1, with TRBD2 as a possible D gene (5 bases). Germline CDR1 reads MDHEN; CDR2 reads SYDVKM. V was shortened by 5 bases and J by 2 bases, with 13 bases between the two germline ends. The CDR3 sequence is 15 residues long. CDR3 sequence reads: CASSPPSGPYNEQFF. The CDR3 nucleotides are TGTGCCAGCAGTCCGCCGAGCGGCCCCTACAATGAGCAGTTCTTC.

This clonotype has ten or more counts. The J gene is TRBJ2-1, the V gene TRBV24-1; D gene unclear. Trimming cost V 5 bases and J 0 bases, with 13 bases left between them. The germline CDR1 and CDR2 sequences are KGHDR and SFDVKD. The CDR3 totals 16 residues. CDR3 protein: CATSGLGQSSYNEQFF. DNA of the CDR3: TGTGCCACCAGTGGCCTCGGGCAGAGCTCCTACAATGAGCAGTTCTTC.

The chain joins TRBV13 to TRBJ2-7, with TRBD2 identical over 8 bases. The J segment lost 3 bases and the V segment lost 6 bases, leaving 25 bases of the junction unmatched. In germline, CDR1 is PRHDT, CDR2 FYEKMQ (reference sequence). The CDR3 has 20 amino acids. The DNA for the CDR3 is TGTGCCAGCAGTTACTCCACAGTCCTAAGTAGCGAGCGGGAGCTCTACGAGCAGTACTTC. Amino acid sequence: CASSYSTVLSSERELYEQYF.

The V gene is TRBV6-1, the J gene TRBJ2-7, with D possibly TRBD2 on 5 matching bases. The CDR3 length is 14 residues. The germline V gene encodes CDR1 MNHNS and CDR2 SASEGT. V lost 6 bases and J lost 0, with 12 bases in between. CDR3 loop: CASRSEGYSYEQYF. The DNA for the CDR3 is TGTGCCAGCAGAAGTGAGGGATACTCCTACGAGCAGTACTTC.

In DNA form, the CDR3 reads TGTGCCAGCAGTTTACTTCGGGGAAAACTGTTTTTT. This encodes CASSLLRGKLFF. The chain carries TRBV28 and TRBJ1-4; no definite D call. Trimming took off 2 bases at V and 10 bases at J, with 8 bases between the two ends. The V gene's germline CDR1 is MDHEN and CDR2 SYDVKM. This CDR3 is 12 amino acids long.

The chain's CDR3 is CASSVGGGPLDVPYEQYF. The DNA of the CDR3 is TGTGCCAGCAGCGTAGGAGGAGGACCACTCGACGTGCCCTACGAGCAGTACTTC. This sequence joins TRBV9 and TRBJ2-7; D is perhaps TRBD2 (5 bases). Deletions cut 0 bases from V and 2 bases from J, with 21 bases between. Germline CDR1 SGDLS, CDR2 YYNGEE. The CDR3 sequence is 18 residues long.

CDR3 sequence reads: CASSLAGRQDNEQYF. As DNA, the CDR3 is TGTGCCAGCAGCTTAGCAGGGCGGCAAGATAACGAGCAGTACTTC. This sequence joins TRBV11-2 and TRBJ2-7; D might be TRBD1 (5 bases). Germline CDR1 reads SGHAT; CDR2 reads FQNNGV. Trimming took 1 base from V and 5 from J, leaving 15 bases between them. The CDR3 spans 15 residues.

The chain combines TRBV27 with TRBJ2-7, with 8 positions matching TRBD1. The J segment lost 1 base and the V segment lost 2 bases, leaving 4 bases of the junction unmatched. From germline, CDR1 is MNHEY and CDR2 SMNVEV (reference sequence). The CDR3 is 15 amino acids. The CDR3 DNA sequence: TGTGCCAGCAGTTTAGTCGGGACAGGTTCCTACGAGCAGTACTTC. Translation gives CASSLVGTGSYEQYF.

V gene TRBV2 combines with J gene TRBJ1-5; D perhaps matches TRBD1 (5 bases). The CDR3 consists of 18 residues. Germline V gene sequence: CDR1 SNHLY, CDR2 FYNNEI. Between the trimmed V and J ends, which lost 4 bases and 6 bases, there was a span of 25 bases. In DNA form, the CDR3 reads TGTGCCAGCAGTGCCCAGGGCCTTTACTCTGGCTCGGGTCAGCCCCAGCATTTT. It translates to CASSAQGLYSGSGQPQHF. The complete variable domain, with remaining parts taken from reference TRBV2 and TRBJ1-5, reads EPEVTQTPSHQVTQMGQEVILRCVPISNHLYFYWYRQILGQKVEFLVSFYNNEISEKSEIFDDQFSVERPDGSNFTLKIRSTKLEDSAMYFCASSAQGLYSGSGQPQHFGDGTRLSIL.

In this sample, this clonotype turned up many times. The V call is TRBV7-9, the J call TRBJ2-1; perhaps D is TRBD1 or TRBD2 (5 bases each). The CDR3 totals 13 residues. Trimming removed 5 bases at V and 5 bases at J, with 10 bases between. Germline V CDR1 and CDR2: SEHNR, FQNEAQ (reference sequence). CDR3 sequence: CASSTGRNNEQFF. Here the CDR3 DNA reads TGTGCCAGCAGCACGGGACGGAACAATGAGCAGTTCTTC.

This clonotype was picked up a small number of times. V and J are TRBV28 and TRBJ2-5; the D gene could be TRBD1 or TRBD2 (5 bases each). The CDR3 loop spans 14 amino acids. CDR1 and CDR2 from the germline V gene are MDHEN and SYDVKM. Trimming pared 1 base from V and 5 bases from J, leaving 11 bases between. CDR3 coding DNA: TGTGCCAGCAGTTTATTTTCCGGGGACGAGACCCAGTACTTC. Translating gives CASSLFSGDETQYF.

By its share, this clonotype is medium-sized. The rearrangement joins TRBV30 to TRBJ2-1; the D gene is possibly TRBD1 (6 bases). In germline, CDR1 is GTSNPN, CDR2 SVGIG (reference sequence). CDR3 length: 14 amino acids. Trimming pared 1 base from V and 7 bases from J, leaving 14 bases between. Here the CDR3 DNA reads TGTGCCTGGAGTGACGCACAGGGATGGAATGAGCAGTTCTTC. Translation gives CAWSDAQGWNEQFF. Using reference TRBV30 and TRBJ2-1 for the parts outside the CDR3, the full variable domain is SQTIHQWPATLVQPVGSPLSLECTVEGTSNPNLYWYRQAAGRGLQLLFYSVGIGQISSEVPQNLSASRPQDRQFILSSKKLLLSDSGFYLCAWSDAQGWNEQFFGPGTRLTVL.

The genes are TRBV28 and TRBJ1-5; D call uncertain. The CDR3 runs 12 residues. Germline values: CDR1 MDHEN, CDR2 SYDVKM. With 5 bases removed from V and 6 bases from J, the gap between germline ends came to 8 bases. In nucleotides, the CDR3 is TGTGCCAGCAGTAGGGAGCCTCAGCCCCAGCATTTT. Protein sequence: CASSREPQPQHF.

This rearrangement joins TRBV5-6 to TRBJ2-7; D is uncertain. V shed 0 bases and J shed 3 bases, with 4 bases lying between them. This CDR3 is 12 amino acids long. Germline CDR1 reads SGHDT; CDR2 reads YYEEEE. In nucleotides, the CDR3 is TGTGCCAGCAGCTTGGTCCACTACGAGCAGTACTTC. It yields the protein CASSLVHYEQYF.

By sample share, this clonotype is medium-sized (0.01 to 0.1%). This rearrangement joins TRBV6-1 to TRBJ1-2; D remains ambiguous. There are 14 residues in the CDR3. The germline V gene has CDR1 MNHNS and CDR2 SASEGT. V gave up 6 bases and J gave up 0 bases, with 11 bases separating them. The CDR3 bases are TGTGCCAGCAGACCCCGGGGAACTAACTATGGCTACACCTTC. It encodes CASRPRGTNYGYTF.

This CDR3 reads CASSLSLQGDTQYF. The DNA for the CDR3 is TGTGCCAGCAGCTTATCCCTACAGGGGGATACGCAGTATTTT. The chain joins TRBV7-9 to TRBJ2-3, with 7 bases that match TRBD1. Per the germline V gene, CDR1 is SEHNR and CDR2 is FQNEAQ (reference sequence). J was trimmed by 6 bases and V by 2 bases; bases with no gene match: 5. This CDR3 has 14 amino acids.